This TCR beta chain was sequenced for a study of breast tumors, draining lymph nodes, adjacent tissues. Study conclusions and caveats: Tumor TCR diversity was below lymph nodes but above nontumor tissue. Compared with basal-like, luminal-like tumors shared significantly more repertoire with nontumor tissue. Data fit most tumor T cells coming from lymph node, expanding in tumor.

Germline loops: CDR1 LGHNA, CDR2 YNFKEQ. V gave up 0 bases and J gave up 6 bases, with 12 bases separating them. The CDR3 has 15 residues. The lymph nodes were axillary draining lymph nodes from breast cancer patients. TCRdb processed the multiplex PCR reads anew with MiXCR; each CDR3 protein has one entry. The repertoire holds about 180,000 distinct CDR3 sequences, with roughly 30% as singletons. This clonotype was detected ten times or more. Its antigen is as yet unknown. The origin of this receptor is a female donor with breast cancer. Some clones in this sample may be carry-over from other donors' samples. Sequenced material: axillary lymph node tissue. V usage is TRBV4-2 and J usage is TRBJ2-1; the D gene is possibly TRBD1 (6 bases). Here the CDR3 reads CASSQETDSFNEQFF. The CDR3 DNA is TGTGCCAGCAGCCAAGAGACGGACAGTTTCAATGAGCAGTTCTTC.